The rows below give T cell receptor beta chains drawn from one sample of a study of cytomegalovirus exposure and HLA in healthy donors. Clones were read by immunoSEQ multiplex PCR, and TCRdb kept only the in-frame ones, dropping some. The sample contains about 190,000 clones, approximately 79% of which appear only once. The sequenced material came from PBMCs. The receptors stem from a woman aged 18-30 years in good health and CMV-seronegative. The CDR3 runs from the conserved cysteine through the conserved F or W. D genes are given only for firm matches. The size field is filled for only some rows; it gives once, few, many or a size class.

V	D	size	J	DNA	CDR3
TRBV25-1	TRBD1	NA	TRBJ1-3	TGTGCCAGCAGTGACCCGGACAGGGTCGGAAACACCATATATTTT	CASSDPDRVGNTIYF
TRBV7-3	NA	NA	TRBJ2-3	TGTGCCAGCAGCGCACAAGCGGAGCCGGGCACAGATACGCAGTATTTT	CASSAQAEPGTDTQYF
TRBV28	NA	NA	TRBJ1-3	TGTGCCAGCGGTTCGGGGGGTCTTCCTGGAAACACCATATATTTT	CASGSGGLPGNTIYF
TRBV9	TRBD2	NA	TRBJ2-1	TGTGCCAGCAGCGTAGTTGGGCTAGCGGGCTACAATGAGCAGTTCTTC	CASSVVGLAGYNEQFF
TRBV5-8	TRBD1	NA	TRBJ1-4	TGTGCCAGCAGCCGCGGGACAGTTGAAAAACTGTTTTTT	CASSRGTVEKLFF
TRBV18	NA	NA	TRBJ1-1	TGTGCCAGCTCACCCGGGGGGGGCAATGAAGCTTTCTTT	CASSPGGGNEAFF
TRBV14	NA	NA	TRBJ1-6	TGTGCCAGCAGCCAAGATCGGTTGGGGCGCGGTCATTCACCCCTCCACTTT	CASSQDRLGRGHSPLHF
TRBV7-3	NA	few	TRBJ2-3	TGTGCCAGCAGCTTAATGGTAGCCCCCGGGGGCACAGATACGCAGTATTTT	CASSLMVAPGGTDTQYF
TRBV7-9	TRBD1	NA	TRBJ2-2	TGTTCCAGCAGACTTCTTCCACAGGGGGGTACCGGGGAGCTGTTTTTT	CSSRLLPQGGTGELFF
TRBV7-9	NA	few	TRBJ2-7	TGTGCCAGCAGCTTGGGCAGTTACTACGAGCAGTACTTC	CASSLGSYYEQYF
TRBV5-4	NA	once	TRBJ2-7	TGTGCCAGCAGCACACAACAGGGAGAGCAGTACTTC	CASSTQQGEQYF
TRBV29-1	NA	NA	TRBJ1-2	TGCAGCGTTGATTGGCAGGGTGACTATGGCTACACCTTC	CSVDWQGDYGYTF
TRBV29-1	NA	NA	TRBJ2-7	TGCAGCGTTGAGTTTGACTCGAGACCCGAGCAGTACTTC	CSVEFDSRPEQYF
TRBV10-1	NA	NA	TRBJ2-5	TGCGCCAGCAGTGAGTCTGGACAGGAGGGGACCCAGTACTTC	CASSESGQEGTQYF
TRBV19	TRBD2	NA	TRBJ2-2	TGTGCCAGTAGTTACGGGACGGGAGGACGGGGCGGGGAGCTGTTTTTT	CASSYGTGGRGGELFF
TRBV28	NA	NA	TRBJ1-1	TGTGCCAGCAGTTTAACAGGGCAGAACACTGAAGCTTTCTTT	CASSLTGQNTEAFF
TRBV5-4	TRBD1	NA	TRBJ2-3	TGTGCCAGCAGCGGTCGACAGGGGGCAGATACGCAGTATTTT	CASSGRQGADTQYF
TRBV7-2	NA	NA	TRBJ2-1	TGTGCCAGCAGCTCCGTTATGGTTGGCGGGGACAATGAGCAGTTCTTC	CASSSVMVGGDNEQFF
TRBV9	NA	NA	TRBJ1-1	TGTGCCAGCAGCGTTCGAGGTCAGGGCGGAACTGAAGCTTTCTTT	CASSVRGQGGTEAFF
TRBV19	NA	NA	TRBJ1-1	TGTGCCAGTAGTAGGTTTCACAGTGTGAACACTGAAGCTTTCTTT	CASSRFHSVNTEAFF
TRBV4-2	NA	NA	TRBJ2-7	TGTGCCAGCAGCCAAGAGGGCTCCAGGGGCGAGCAGTACTTC	CASSQEGSRGEQYF
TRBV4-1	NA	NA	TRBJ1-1	TGCGCCAGCAGCCAAGAAGTACAGAGGAACACTGAAGCTTTCTTT	CASSQEVQRNTEAFF
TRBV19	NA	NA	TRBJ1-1	TGTGCCAGTAGCCTTCGAGGGGGTTCTGGGGAAGCTTTCTTT	CASSLRGGSGEAFF
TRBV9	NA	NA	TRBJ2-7	TGTGCCAGCAGCCCACGCAGGCTAGCGCCCTTCTCCTACGAGCAGTACTTC	CASSPRRLAPFSYEQYF
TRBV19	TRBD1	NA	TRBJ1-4	TGTGCCAGTAGTGGGACAGGGGAGCTGAGTAATGAAAAACTGTTTTTT	CASSGTGELSNEKLFF
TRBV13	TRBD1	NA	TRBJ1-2	TGTGCCAGCGCCGCGGGACAGGGGAACTATGGCTACACCTTC	CASAAGQGNYGYTF
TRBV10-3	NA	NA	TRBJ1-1	TGTGCCAGCGGGCGGGGGGCTCAGAACACTGAAGCTTTCTTT	CASGRGAQNTEAFF
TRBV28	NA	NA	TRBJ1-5	TGTGCCAGCTGCTTCGGGGTTAGAGGCAATCAGCCCCAGCATTTT	CASCFGVRGNQPQHF
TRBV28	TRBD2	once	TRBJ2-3	TGTGCCAGCAGTTTACCCGGGACTACTACAGATACGCAGTATTTT	CASSLPGTTTDTQYF
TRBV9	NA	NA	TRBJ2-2	TGTGCCAGCAGCGTAGGTCAGACCGGGGAGCTGTTTTTT	CASSVGQTGELFF
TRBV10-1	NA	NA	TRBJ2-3	TGCGCCAGCAGCAAAACTAGCACAGATACGCAGTATTTT	CASSKTSTDTQYF
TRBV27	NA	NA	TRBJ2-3	TGTGCCAGCAGTTTATCTGGGGGCAGGGCTACAGATACGCAGTATTTT	CASSLSGGRATDTQYF
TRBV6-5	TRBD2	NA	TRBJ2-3	TGTGCCAGCAGCCCACTAGCGGGGGGGTCAGATACGCAGTATTTT	CASSPLAGGSDTQYF
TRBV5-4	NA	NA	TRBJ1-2	TGTGCCAGCAGCCATAAACCGGGGTTTGCTAACTATGGCTACACCTTC	CASSHKPGFANYGYTF
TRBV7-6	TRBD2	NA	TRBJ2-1	TGTGCCAGCAGCTTAGCGCGGCTAGCGGATCCCTACAATGAGCAGTTCTTC	CASSLARLADPYNEQFF
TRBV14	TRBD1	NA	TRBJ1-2	TGTGCCAGCAGCCACCCCGGGACAGCCCTTTTCCAAGCCTTC	CASSHPGTALFQAF
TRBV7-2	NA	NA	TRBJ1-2	TGTGCCAGCAGCTTAGCCGGAGGGGCCACCGTAGGCTATGGCTACACCTTC	CASSLAGGATVGYGYTF
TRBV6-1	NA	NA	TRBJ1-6	TGTGCCAGCAGTGAAAGTCCCGGTGGGGGGGTTTATAATTCACCCCTCCACTTT	CASSESPGGGVYNSPLHF
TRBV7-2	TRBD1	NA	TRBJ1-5	TGTGCCAGCAGTGGACAGGGGGTCTTTCAGCCCCAGCATTTT	CASSGQGVFQPQHF
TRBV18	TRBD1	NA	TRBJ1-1	TGTGCCAGCTCGTTCAACGGACAGGGGGACACTGAAGCTTTCTTT	CASSFNGQGDTEAFF
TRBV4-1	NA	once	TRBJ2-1	TGCGCCAGCAGCCACCCCGGACTTCTTCTTGAGCAGTTCTTC	CASSHPGLLLEQFF
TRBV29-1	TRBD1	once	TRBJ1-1	TGCAGCGTATCCGGGACAGGGAACGGGCGAACTGAAGCTTTCTTT	CSVSGTGNGRTEAFF
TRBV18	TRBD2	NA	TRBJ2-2	TGTGCCAGCTCAGCACGGGCTAGCGGGAGAGCTGACACCGGGGAGCTGTTTTTT	CASSARASGRADTGELFF
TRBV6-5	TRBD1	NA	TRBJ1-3	TGTGCCAGCAGACAGGGGAGCTCTGGAAACACCATATATTTT	CASRQGSSGNTIYF
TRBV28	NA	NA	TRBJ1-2	TGTGCCAGCAGCACAGGCCTATGGAATGAAAAGGATGGCTACACCTTC	CASSTGLWNEKDGYTF
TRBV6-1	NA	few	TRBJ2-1	TGTGCCAGCAGTGAATATGGACAGGGGTTGGCTAGCGGGAACAATGAGCAGTTCTTC	CASSEYGQGLASGNNEQFF
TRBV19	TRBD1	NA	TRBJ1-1	TGTGCCAGTAGCACCTTCGGGACAGGGTCTGAAGCTTTCTTT	CASSTFGTGSEAFF
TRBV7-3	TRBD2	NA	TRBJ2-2	TGTGCCAGCAGCTTTACTAGCGGGAGGGCCGTCGGGGAGCTGTTTTTT	CASSFTSGRAVGELFF
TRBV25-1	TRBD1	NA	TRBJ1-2	TGTGCCAGCAGTCTTCAAGGGGGCCTAGGGGGCTACACCTTC	CASSLQGGLGGYTF